This T cell receptor (beta chain) was identified in a study of blood T cell repertoires in COVID-19 (TCRdb year 2020). As for the study more broadly: Samples covering the acute and convalescent phases of COVID-19 were provided by collaborators in the United States, Italy and Spain. A freely available public database, intended as a resource for researchers studying the immune response to SARS-CoV-2, is where the repertoires were released. Deeply sampled blood TCRbeta repertoires from subjects exposed to, actively infected with, or recovered from COVID-19 were included in the dataset. The sample metadata nearly always contained a de-identified subject ID, COVID-19 status, age in years and sex. The material from the prospective study consisted of cDNA or gDNA derived from T cells, B-cell-depleted T cells, or PBMCs. HLA class I and class II types, where available, came from metadata supplied by the sample provider rather than from assay-based typing. Samples came from the ongoing ImmuneRACE study (first 160 participants) plus 1,254 subjects from 6 global collaborators.

Study-level results and caveats: How much clinical and demographic metadata was included differed by source and by participant, and the metadata was provided uncurated.

Points on this clone: There is no known antigen for this receptor. Per-nucleotide qualities are absent, and no much larger clonotype sits a single base away.

Each collaborating institution followed its own protocols to collect whole blood in K2EDTA tubes. Collaborator samples were shipped for TCRbeta analysis as frozen whole blood, isolated PBMCs, or DNA extracted from either sample type. TCRbeta CDR3 regions were amplified from genomic DNA by means of the immunoSEQ Assay, a bias-controlled multiplex PCR. Processing in the source paper ran as follows. Within the assay, amplification of reference gene primers was used to estimate how many nucleated cells each sample contained. Sequence reads were collapsed and filtered to measure the absolute abundance of every unique TCRbeta CDR3 rearrangement. Productive Simpson clonality was computed per sample as the square root of Simpson's diversity index over productive rearrangements. The table was pulled from immuneACCESS by TCRdb, which kept in-frame rearrangements only. Such tables lose some clones; where checked, under half of the loss comes from unresolved V genes, and the rest has no known cause. V and J calls and clone size are those listed in that table; D and trimming were worked out from the DNA. The sample yields some 83,000 clones; roughly 89% were counted once. The ten largest clones capture 4.5% to 6% of the sample.

CDR1 and CDR2 are read off the germline V gene as MNHEY and SVGAGI. The CDR3 numbers 14 residues from cysteine through phenylalanine. Left in the record is the CDR3 DNA by itself, 42 bases read in frame from the first base. V is trimmed back by 7 bases and J by 5 bases, and the junction contains 9 bases that no gene match accounts for. Sequenced sample: peripheral blood. This chain joins TRBV6-5 to TRBJ2-7, and 9 junction bases match TRBD2. This TCR derives from a woman older than 75 with active or convalescent COVID-19. CDR3 reads: CASNPAGGRNEQYF. The DNA sequence follows: TGTGCCAGCAATCCCGCGGGGGGGAGGAACGAGCAGTACTTC.